These 18 T cell receptor beta chains were sequenced from one sample in a study of post-analysis software for immune sequencing data. General study points: The study found TRBV5-6, TRBV5-1 and TRBV20-1 among a handful of TRBV segments more frequent in patients than controls.

No antigen has been assigned to these receptors. The library was made from cDNA and included unique molecular identifiers. Using its own MiXCR run on the PCR reads, TCRdb lists one record per CDR3 protein. Among some 500,000 distinct CDR3 sequences, over 35% were seen once, and the ten largest hold roughly an eighth. Source material: blood. The receptors were sampled from a girl aged 10-17 years with multiple sclerosis.

The genes are TRBV7-2 and TRBJ1-5; D perhaps matches TRBD1 (5 bases). Trimming removed 5 bases at V and 4 bases at J, with 12 bases between. CDR1 is SGHTA, CDR2 FQGNSA, per germline. The CDR3 loop spans 14 amino acids. The CDR3 DNA reads as TGTGCCAGCAGCGGTAGGCCAGGGAATCAGCCCCAGCATTTT. Its protein is CASSGRPGNQPQHF.

This clonotype was observed many times. This chain uses TRBV20-1 with TRBJ1-5, with TRBD1 identical over 7 bases. The CDR3 extends over 13 amino acids. The J segment lost 5 bases and the V segment lost 6 bases, leaving 7 bases of the junction unmatched. Germline CDR1 DFQATT, CDR2 SNEGSKA (reference sequence). The CDR3 DNA sequence: TGCAGTGCCCTAAGGGGGCAGGATCAGCCCCAGCATTTT. Its translation is CSALRGQDQPQHF.

The chain carries TRBV5-1 and TRBJ2-3; 7 bases agree with TRBD2. The CDR3 has 17 residues. Trimming at V came to 5 bases and at J to 2 bases, leaving 14 bases not matched to a gene. The germline V gene encodes CDR1 SGHRS and CDR2 YFSETQ. The CDR3 is CASRSKGSGELTDTQYF. In DNA, the CDR3 is TGCGCCAGCAGATCTAAAGGGAGCGGGGAACTCACAGATACGCAGTATTTT.

In DNA, the CDR3 is TGTGCCAGCAGTTCCCGACTTCACTCCTACGAGCAGTACTTC. Translated: CASSSRLHSYEQYF. The genes are TRBV27 and TRBJ2-7; no firm D call. The V gene lost 4 bases and the J gene lost 0 bases, with 10 bases spanning the gap. CDR3 length: 14 residues. Germline lookup yields CDR1 MNHEY and CDR2 SMNVEV (reference sequence).

The CDR3 bases are TGTGCCAGCACCCTCGGTACGGGTTATGCGGAGACCCAGTACTTC. It is translated as CASTLGTGYAETQYF. The rearrangement uses TRBV12-3 or TRBV12-4 and TRBJ2-5; no definite D call. The length of the CDR3 is 15 residues. The V end lost 7 bases, the J end lost 5 bases, and 20 bases lay between the germline ends.

This clonotype was recorded a few times. The chain combines TRBV6-6 with TRBJ2-1, with D tentatively TRBD2 (5 bases). The CDR3 runs to 17 residues. Germline V gives CDR1 MNHNY, CDR2 SVGAGI (reference sequence). V was shortened by 6 bases and J by 0 bases, with 18 bases between the two germline ends. As DNA, the CDR3 is TGTGCCAGCAGCACTCCCGGCCTAGGGAGCTCCTACAATGAGCAGTTCTTC. Protein: CASSTPGLGSSYNEQFF.

This clonotype occurred a few times. The chain carries TRBV28 and TRBJ2-7, with D perhaps TRBD2 (6 bases). Germline V gives CDR1 MDHEN, CDR2 SYDVKM. This CDR3 is 16 amino acids long. Trimming took 3 bases from V and 3 from J, leaving 18 bases between them. This CDR3 is CASSLWEARRFYEQYF. The CDR3 DNA is TGTGCCAGCAGTTTGTGGGAGGCTAGACGATTCTACGAGCAGTACTTC.

The sample holds many counts of this clonotype. The gene calls are TRBV7-6 and TRBJ1-2; the match to TRBD1 covers 8 bases. CDR3 length: 14 amino acids. The germline V gene encodes CDR1 SGHVS and CDR2 FNYEAQ. With 5 bases clipped from V and 4 bases from J, the junction kept 6 bases outside the gene matches. The DNA for the CDR3 is TGTGCCAGCAGCCTTACTACAGGGGGCTATGGCTACACCTTC. This translates into CASSLTTGGYGYTF.

V gene TRBV7-9 combines with J gene TRBJ2-1; 9 nucleotides line up with TRBD2. Germline V gene lookup returns CDR1 SEHNR and CDR2 FQNEAQ (reference sequence). The CDR3 totals 15 residues. V shed 8 bases, J shed 6 bases, and the junction held 11 bases outside the gene matches. In DNA form, the CDR3 reads TGTGCCAGCCCGGCTGGGGCGGGAGGGCTCAATGAGCAGTTCTTC. Translating it yields CASPAGAGGLNEQFF.

This clonotype was detected a few times. The genes are TRBV4-1 and TRBJ2-1, with D hard to call. Germline values: CDR1 MGHRA, CDR2 YSYEKL. The germline V and J ends were trimmed by 1 base and 7 bases, with 14 bases remaining between them. This CDR3 is 15 amino acids long. As DNA, the CDR3 is TGCGCCAGCAGCCAAGTTCCCTACGGACCGAATGAGCAGTTCTTC. It is translated as CASSQVPYGPNEQFF.

V is TRBV6-5 and J is TRBJ2-1; TRBD2 matches at 12 bases. Unmatched junction bases numbered 5, after V lost 0 bases and J lost 8 bases. Germline assignment: CDR1 MNHEY and CDR2 SVGAGI. The CDR3 length is 16 residues. CDR3 amino acids: CASSYSGLAGRYEQFF. As DNA, the CDR3 is TGTGCCAGCAGTTACTCCGGACTAGCGGGAAGGTATGAGCAGTTCTTC.

The chain combines TRBV7-9 with TRBJ2-1; D perhaps matches TRBD1 (5 bases). This CDR3 has 14 residues. CDR1 is SEHNR, CDR2 FQNEAQ, per germline (reference sequence). V gave up 11 bases and J gave up 2 bases, with 16 bases separating them. The chain's CDR3 is CASSLADTYNEQFF. CDR3 DNA sequence: TGTGCCTCGTCATTGGCGGACACCTACAATGAGCAGTTCTTC.

The rearrangement links TRBV10-3 to TRBJ2-1, with D unclear. The last part of the DNA fits TRBJ2-7 better; the J call may be wrong. Per germline, CDR1 ENHRY and CDR2 SYGVKD. CDR3 length equals 12 residues. The chain's CDR3 is CAISEADNEQYF. The CDR3 coding sequence is TGTGCCATCAGTGAGGCTGACAATGAGCAGTACTTC.

The CDR3 bases are TGTGCCAGCAGCTCATCCCCAGGTTCTGGGGCCAACGTCCTGACTTTC. It codes for CASSSSPGSGANVLTF. The V and J genes are TRBV7-9 and TRBJ2-6; D is ambiguous. Germline V gene data show CDR1 as SEHNR and CDR2 as FQNEAQ (reference sequence). The length of the CDR3 is 16 residues. With 4 bases removed from V and 1 base from J, the gap between germline ends came to 11 bases.

The chain recombines TRBV5-1 with TRBJ2-5, with D possibly being TRBD2 (6 bases). CDR3 length equals 13 residues. The germline CDR1 and CDR2 sequences are SGHRS and YFSETQ. Trimming removed 3 bases at V and 5 bases at J, with 11 bases between. CDR3 sequence: CASSSGSTETQYF. The CDR3 DNA sequence: TGCGCCAGCAGCTCCGGGAGTACGGAGACCCAGTACTTC.

V usage is TRBV11-2 and J usage is TRBJ2-7; 12 nucleotides agree with TRBD2. The ends lost 5 bases at V and 7 bases at J; junction bases unmatched: 12. Germline V gene lookup returns CDR1 SGHAT and CDR2 FQNNGV. There are 16 residues in the CDR3. The CDR3 DNA sequence: TGTGCCAGCAGCAAGCCGACTAGCGGGAGTCTGTTGGAGCAGTACTTC. It encodes CASSKPTSGSLLEQYF.

This chain uses TRBV28 with TRBJ1-2, with 8 positions matching TRBD1. Per the germline V gene, CDR1 is MDHEN and CDR2 is SYDVKM. CDR3 size: 15 residues. V dropped 3 bases and J dropped 4; count of bases not matched to a gene: 7. The CDR3 DNA follows: TGTGCCAGCAGTTTTGTGACAGGGGCCCCCTATGGCTACACCTTC. Translated, it gives CASSFVTGAPYGYTF.

The chain combines TRBV7-2 with TRBJ2-5; possibly TRBD1 for D (5 bases). CDR3 length: 13 residues. Germline V gene data show CDR1 as SGHTA and CDR2 as FQGNSA. With 5 bases removed from V and 2 bases from J, the gap between germline ends came to 9 bases. CDR3 coding DNA: TGTGCCAGCAGCCGAAGGGGACAAGAGACCCAGTACTTC. Translation: CASSRRGQETQYF.